This T cell receptor beta chain is drawn from a study of cytomegalovirus exposure and HLA in healthy donors. Study at large: A data release that came early held tens of millions of unique TCRs from HLA-typed donors. Study-wide results and caveats: The authors judged a highly shared variant cluster likely a sequencing artifact.

This PCR relied on a set of 60 Vbeta primers and 13 Jbeta primers. Data came from immunoSEQ multiplex PCR; TCRdb stores just in-frame clones and leaves some out. Among around 170,000 clones listed, roughly 80% were seen once. About this clone: The antigen remains undetermined. Mismatch with germline at one junction end may stem from a read error.

This clonotype was sampled from a woman between 50 and 59 years old in good health and CMV-seropositive. Sequencing input: PBMCs.

The CDR3 nucleotides read TGTGCCAGCAGTTTGGGACTAGCTAGCACAGATACGCAGTATTTT. Translated: CASSLGLASTDTQYF. The chain carries TRBV5-6 and TRBJ2-3, with 9 bases that match TRBD2. This CDR3 has 15 residues. CDR1 and CDR2 from the germline V gene are SGHDT and YYEEEE.